These 17 T cell receptor beta chains share one sample of origin, sequenced in a study of tumor-infiltrating lymphocytes in primary liver carcinoma. Reverse transcription of roughly 0.5 ug total RNA with a constant-region primer produced TCR beta cDNA. It was through three nested multiplex PCR rounds of slightly modified ARM-PCR that TCR beta libraries arose. Rounds one and two of PCR, each of roughly 10 cycles, were primed with TRBV1-TRBV30 forward primers and a C-beta reverse primer. A single record per CDR3 protein comes from TCRdb applying MiXCR to the multiplex PCR reads. The sample has approximately 310,000 distinct CDR3 sequences; 65% are singletons. Germline DNA was also extracted, while the blood RNA originated from unsorted whole blood. Source material: peripheral blood. The receptors were sampled from a man aged 40-49 years with primary liver carcinoma and hepatitis B virus infection.

This clonotype was counted at least ten times. The V gene is TRBV29-1, the J gene TRBJ2-7; the D gene is possibly TRBD1 (5 bases). The CDR3 runs to 13 residues. Trimming removed 6 bases at V and 0 bases at J, with 12 bases between. Looked up from germline, CDR1 is SQVTM and CDR2 is ANQGSEA. Written as DNA, the CDR3 is TGCAGCGTCCTCAGGGATTACTCCTACGAGCAGTACTTC. Translation gives CSVLRDYSYEQYF.

Comment on this clonotype: At one boundary the junction diverges from the germline segment, which might be a read error. The chain combines TRBV5-1 with TRBJ2-5; 14 bases are shared with TRBD2. There are 16 residues in the CDR3. Germline CDR1 reads SGHRS; CDR2 reads YFSETQ. The CDR3 DNA follows: TGCGCCAGCAGCCTGGGACTAGCGGGGGCCCAAGAGACCCGGTACTTC. This sequence encodes CASSLGLAGAQETRYF.

Notes on this clonotype: Germline is not matched at one junction end, which may reflect a read error. The gene calls are TRBV5-1 and TRBJ2-1; 7 bases match TRBD1. Germline V lookup: CDR1 SGHRS, CDR2 YFSETQ. The CDR3 is 13 residues long. CDR3 sequence: CASSPGDSNEQSF. CDR3 sequence (DNA): TGCGCCAGCAGCCCCGGGGACAGCAATGAGCAGTCCTTC.

There are many counts of this clonotype. This chain joins TRBV29-1 and TRBJ2-7; D unresolved. Germline V gives CDR1 SQVTM, CDR2 ANQGSEA. V dropped 5 bases and J dropped 0 bases, with 8 bases sitting between them. CDR3 length: 12 amino acids. Written as DNA, the CDR3 is TGCAGCGTTACCTCGAGCTCCTACGAGCAGTACTTC. As protein: CSVTSSSYEQYF.

The V gene is TRBV11-2, the J gene TRBJ2-5; D may be TRBD2 (6 bases). The germline gives CDR1 SGHAT, CDR2 FQNNGV. V dropped 7 bases and J dropped 3 bases, with 18 bases sitting between them. This CDR3 has 15 amino acids. This chain's CDR3 is CASIEQGRLEETQYF. In DNA form, the CDR3 reads TGTGCCAGCATCGAACAAGGGAGGTTGGAAGAGACCCAGTACTTC. Supplemented by reference TRBV11-2 and TRBJ2-5, the full variable domain reads EAGVAQSPRYKIIEKRQSVAFWCNPISGHATLYWYQQILGQGPKLLIQFQNNGVVDDSQLPKDRFSAERLKGVDSTLKIQPAKLEDSAVYLCASIEQGRLEETQYFGPGTRLLVL.

As concerns this clonotype: This may come from a read error, since a much larger clone is one base off. V and J are TRBV6-6 and TRBJ2-2; a possible D gene is TRBD2 (6 bases). This CDR3 is built from 14 residues. CDR1 and CDR2 from the germline V gene are MNHNY and SVGAGI (reference sequence). CDR3 region: CASSEGRNTGEQFF. The CDR3 coding sequence is TGTGCCAGCAGTGAGGGGAGGAACACCGGGGAGCAGTTTTTT.

Comment on this clonotype: The junction departs from the called germline gene at one end, perhaps through a read error. This chain connects TRBV4-1 to TRBJ2-1, with TRBD2 matching 7 bases. The germline gives CDR1 MGHRA, CDR2 YSYEKL. The CDR3 spans 13 residues. CDR3 nucleotides: TGCGCCAGCAGCCAAGAGGGACTACCTGAGCGGTTCTTC. This translates into CASSQEGLPERFF.

Remarks on this clonotype: A read error may be the cause here, since a much bigger clone is one base away. This chain connects TRBV13 to TRBJ1-2; D is perhaps TRBD1 (5 bases). Trimming took off 1 base at V and 8 bases at J, with 14 bases between the two ends. This CDR3 region has 14 residues. Germline V gene data show CDR1 as PRHDT and CDR2 as FYEKMQ (reference sequence). The CDR3 nucleotides are TGTGCCAGCAGCTTAGTGCAGGGCAAGGTCGGCTACACCTTC. Translating it yields CASSLVQGKVGYTF.

This clonotype was detected only once. The chain combines TRBV7-9 with TRBJ2-1; 9 nucleotides align to TRBD2. The V and J ends lost 10 bases and 4 bases, in that order; junction bases with no gene match: 11. CDR3 size: 15 residues. Germline CDR1 is SEHNR and CDR2 is FQNEAQ (reference sequence). The CDR3 bases are TGTGCCACGGGCCGCGGGACTAGCAGATACAATGAGCAGTTCTTC. It is translated as CATGRGTSRYNEQFF.

There are many counts of this clonotype. V usage is TRBV12-3 or TRBV12-4 and J usage is TRBJ1-1; 7 bases align to TRBD1. The V gene end was trimmed by 6 bases and the J gene end by 7 bases; junction bases not matched to a gene: 8. The CDR3 totals 13 residues. CDR3 bases: TGTGCCAGCAGAAAAACAGGGGAGGATGAAGCTTTCTTT. It translates to CASRKTGEDEAFF.

With regard to this clonotype: An end of the junction differs from the germline gene, which may be a read error. V usage is TRBV11-1 and J usage is TRBJ2-7; TRBD1 matches at 10 bases. The length of the CDR3 is 15 residues. Germline CDR1 and CDR2: SGHAT and FQDESV (reference sequence). As DNA, the CDR3 is TGTGCCAGCTGCTTAGCGGTGACAGGGGGCGGAGAGCAGTACTTC. It encodes CASCLAVTGGGEQYF.

To note about this clonotype: A much larger clone is a single base away; this may be a read error. This rearrangement joins TRBV5-4 to TRBJ2-1; tentatively, D is TRBD1 or TRBD2 (5 bases each). CDR3 length equals 15 residues. The germline V gene encodes CDR1 SGHNT and CDR2 YYREEE (reference sequence). Trimming stripped 0 bases from V and 6 bases from J, with 13 bases between. CDR3 in amino acids: CASSLVPAGGNEQFF. The CDR3 nucleotides read TGTGCCAGCAGCTTGGTGCCAGCTGGGGGCAATGAGCAGTTCTTC.

J is TRBJ1-6 and V is TRBV28; D gene uncertain. CDR3 length: 15 residues. Trimming removed 6 bases from V and 7 bases from J, with 16 bases in between. Germline CDR1 MDHEN, CDR2 SYDVKM. The CDR3 protein is CASSIPVGSNSPLHF. In DNA, the CDR3 is TGTGCCAGCAGCATCCCCGTGGGTTCAAATTCACCCCTCCACTTT.

As for this clonotype: Sequence at one end of the junction differs from germline and may be a read error. The chain is built from TRBV25-1 and TRBJ2-3, with a weak D call TRBD1 (6 bases). The CDR3 loop spans 15 amino acids. Germline CDR1 MGHDK, CDR2 SYGVNS. The CDR3 bases are TGTGCCAACAGTGAACCGACAGGAGGCACAGATACGCAGTATTTT. It translates to CANSEPTGGTDTQYF.

CDR3 nucleotides: TGTGCCAGCAGCTTAAGGGGGGGGAAGGAGACCCAGTACTTC. Translated, it gives CASSLRGGKETQYF. The rearrangement links TRBV11-2 to TRBJ2-5, with a weak D call TRBD2 (7 bases). The V gene lost 2 bases and the J gene lost 5 bases, with 12 bases spanning the gap. The CDR3 is 14 amino acids. Germline values: CDR1 SGHAT, CDR2 FQNNGV.

In regard to this clonotype: At one of its ends the junction is not consistent with the germline gene, which may arise from a read error. The rearrangement links TRBV29-1 to TRBJ2-1; weak D call: TRBD2 (6 bases). Germline V gene data show CDR1 as SQVTM and CDR2 as ANQGSEA. The CDR3 consists of 11 residues. The CDR3 loop is CGVDLEGTIFF. In DNA, the CDR3 is TGCGGCGTTGATCTGGAGGGTACCATATTCTTC.

This clonotype has more than one count but fewer than ten. It may be a read error: a sequence one base away is much more abundant. The chain uses TRBV4-2 and TRBJ2-3, with a possible D match to TRBD2 (5 bases). Germline CDR1 LGHNA, CDR2 YNFKEQ. The CDR3 covers 13 residues. The DNA for the CDR3 is TGTACCAGCAGCCAAGACCGGGGAGATACGCAGTATTTT. Amino acids: CTSSQDRGDTQYF.